This T cell receptor (beta chain) came from a study of blood T cell repertoires in COVID-19. Profiling relied on immunoSEQ multiplex PCR, and the TCRdb table lists in-frame clones only, not all of them. The top ten clones hold more than 0.95% of a sample with a few hundred thousand clones, 88% of them seen once. CDR3 length: 17 amino acids. Germline V gene lookup returns CDR1 MNHEY and CDR2 SMNVEV (reference sequence). V was pared by 5 bases and J by 6 bases, with 11 bases of the junction left unmatched. Recruits, aged roughly 18 to 90 years, lived in 20 to 30 US areas. Participants' own reports of clinical history determined their cohort assignment.

The TCR originated in a middle-aged woman with acute COVID-19. The V call is TRBV27, the J call TRBJ2-2; the match to TRBD2 covers 11 bases. Material for sequencing was PBMCs or T cells enriched from blood (not recorded which). The chain's CDR3 is CASSLAALAGVAGELFF. CDR3 coding DNA: TGTGCCAGCAGTCTTGCGGCACTAGCGGGAGTGGCCGGGGAGCTGTTTTTT.